These T cell receptor beta chains were read from a single sample in a study of T-cell memory formation after mild COVID-19. Each CDR3 protein is one row after TCRdb ran MiXCR on the 5' RACE reads. The sample consists of fewer than 450,000 distinct CDR3 sequences, 20% to 25% of them appearing once. The source material was PBMCs or a T cell subset sorted from them (not recorded which). These receptors were taken from an adult woman who had mild COVID-19 (a few samples of this study predate the infection). Cell type and time point are not known. Both conserved end residues are part of each CDR3. Fields, in order: V gene, D gene, J gene, clone size, CDR3 DNA, CDR3 protein. A D gene is named only where the DNA matches it firmly. Where a row states a size, it is once, few, many or the class of an expanded clone; other rows omit it.

v_call: TRBV29-1; d_call: .; j_call: TRBJ1-1; clone_size: .; cdr3_nt: TGCAGCGTTCAACTGTCGAACACTGAAGCTTTCTTT; cdr3_aa: CSVQLSNTEAFF
v_call: TRBV6-5; d_call: .; j_call: TRBJ1-2; clone_size: few; cdr3_nt: TGTGCCAGCAGTTACCCCAACAAGGGTGGCTATGGCTACACCTTC; cdr3_aa: CASSYPNKGGYGYTF
v_call: TRBV7-2; d_call: .; j_call: TRBJ2-1; clone_size: .; cdr3_nt: TGTGCCAGCAGCTTACAGACGAGACCAGGGCTCTTC; cdr3_aa: CASSLQTRPGLF
v_call: TRBV18; d_call: .; j_call: TRBJ1-2; clone_size: .; cdr3_nt: TGTGCCAGCTCACCACCGATGCACAGGAACTATGGCTACACCTTC; cdr3_aa: CASSPPMHRNYGYTF
v_call: TRBV3-1; d_call: .; j_call: TRBJ1-5; clone_size: .; cdr3_nt: TGTGCCAGCAGCCAAGATGGAAGGGTTCAGCCCCAGCATTTT; cdr3_aa: CASSQDGRVQPQHF
v_call: TRBV18; d_call: TRBD2; j_call: TRBJ2-1; clone_size: many; cdr3_nt: TGTGCCAGCTCACCATCGGGGGGAAATGAGCAGTTCTTC; cdr3_aa: CASSPSGGNEQFF
v_call: TRBV27; d_call: TRBD1; j_call: TRBJ2-5; clone_size: few; cdr3_nt: TGTGCCAGCTCAAAAAACAGGGGGCGCTGGGAGACCCAGTACTTC; cdr3_aa: CASSKNRGRWETQYF
v_call: TRBV12-3/TRBV12-4; d_call: .; j_call: TRBJ1-4; clone_size: few; cdr3_nt: TGTGCCAGCAGACCCGAGAGAGGAAAACTGTTTTTT; cdr3_aa: CASRPERGKLFF
v_call: TRBV29-1; d_call: TRBD2; j_call: TRBJ2-5; clone_size: .; cdr3_nt: TGCAGCGTTGAAGGGGTGACTAGCGGGCAAGAGACCCAGTACTTC; cdr3_aa: CSVEGVTSGQETQYF
v_call: TRBV4-2; d_call: .; j_call: TRBJ2-5; clone_size: .; cdr3_nt: TGTGCCAGCAGCCAAGCCGGGACAAAGCAAGAGACCCAGTACTTC; cdr3_aa: CASSQAGTKQETQYF
v_call: TRBV12-3/TRBV12-4; d_call: TRBD1; j_call: TRBJ1-1; clone_size: few; cdr3_nt: TGTGCCAGCAGTCGGGACAGGGCCACTGAAGCTTTCTTT; cdr3_aa: CASSRDRATEAFF
v_call: TRBV6-1; d_call: TRBD1; j_call: TRBJ2-5; clone_size: many; cdr3_nt: TGTGCCAGCAGCACAGGGGGCGGTGAGACCCAGTACTTC; cdr3_aa: CASSTGGGETQYF
v_call: TRBV6-1; d_call: .; j_call: TRBJ1-1; clone_size: few; cdr3_nt: TGTGCCAGCAAGAGACCCACTGAAGCTTTCTTT; cdr3_aa: CASKRPTEAFF
v_call: TRBV20-1; d_call: .; j_call: TRBJ2-1; clone_size: .; cdr3_nt: TGCAGTGCTAGAGAAAAACCGACAGCTCGCCCTCGGCCCTCCTACAATGAGCAGTTCTTC; cdr3_aa: CSAREKPTARPRPSYNEQFF
v_call: TRBV19; d_call: TRBD1; j_call: TRBJ2-7; clone_size: .; cdr3_nt: TGTGCCAGTAGTGAACGGGACAGGGTCTACGAGCAGTACTTC; cdr3_aa: CASSERDRVYEQYF
v_call: TRBV7-2; d_call: TRBD2; j_call: TRBJ2-7; clone_size: few; cdr3_nt: TGTGCCAGCAGCTCATTATGGCGGGAGGGTCCCGCCTACGAGCAGTACTTC; cdr3_aa: CASSSLWREGPAYEQYF
v_call: TRBV7-9; d_call: .; j_call: TRBJ2-1; clone_size: few; cdr3_nt: TGTGCCAGCAGCTTAGTGGGCAACAATGAGCAGTTCTTC; cdr3_aa: CASSLVGNNEQFF
v_call: TRBV7-2; d_call: TRBD1; j_call: TRBJ2-7; clone_size: few; cdr3_nt: TGTGCCAGCAGCTCACCCGGGACAGGGGGCTACGAGCAGTACTTC; cdr3_aa: CASSSPGTGGYEQYF
v_call: TRBV5-4; d_call: .; j_call: TRBJ2-3; clone_size: few; cdr3_nt: TGTGCCAGCAGCTTCCCGGAGAAGGCTACGCAGTATTTT; cdr3_aa: CASSFPEKATQYF
v_call: TRBV6-2/TRBV6-3; d_call: TRBD2; j_call: TRBJ2-1; clone_size: few; cdr3_nt: TGTGCCAGCAGTTACACTAGCGGGAGTAGGAATGAGCAGTTCTTC; cdr3_aa: CASSYTSGSRNEQFF
v_call: TRBV27; d_call: .; j_call: TRBJ1-6; clone_size: .; cdr3_nt: TGTGCCAGCAGTTTATGGGGTTCACCCCTCCACTTT; cdr3_aa: CASSLWGSPLHF
v_call: TRBV4-2; d_call: .; j_call: TRBJ1-5; clone_size: few; cdr3_nt: TGTGCCAGCAGCCAAGATGCGGGTATCAATCAGCCCCAGCATTTT; cdr3_aa: CASSQDAGINQPQHF
v_call: TRBV5-6; d_call: .; j_call: TRBJ2-1; clone_size: .; cdr3_nt: TGTGCCAGCAGCTTGGCCGTCGGTAGCGAGCAGTTCTTC; cdr3_aa: CASSLAVGSEQFF
v_call: TRBV20-1; d_call: TRBD2; j_call: TRBJ2-7; clone_size: few; cdr3_nt: TGCAGTGCTAGGGGACTAGCCCTTCACCGACAGTACTTC; cdr3_aa: CSARGLALHRQYF
v_call: TRBV20-1; d_call: TRBD1; j_call: TRBJ1-5; clone_size: .; cdr3_nt: TGCAGTGCTCGGACAGGGGAGGAAGGCCAGCCCCAGCATTTT; cdr3_aa: CSARTGEEGQPQHF
v_call: TRBV7-3; d_call: .; j_call: TRBJ2-2; clone_size: .; cdr3_nt: TGTGCCAGCAGCTATAAGTGGGGGAACACCGGGGAGCTGTTTTTT; cdr3_aa: CASSYKWGNTGELFF
v_call: TRBV5-1; d_call: TRBD2; j_call: TRBJ2-1; clone_size: .; cdr3_nt: TGCGCCAGCAGCTCCAGGACTAGCGGGGGCTACAATGAGCAGTTCTTC; cdr3_aa: CASSSRTSGGYNEQFF
v_call: TRBV5-1; d_call: TRBD1; j_call: TRBJ2-3; clone_size: few; cdr3_nt: TGCGCCAGCAGCTTCTCAGGGGGTCGCACAGATACGCAGTATTTT; cdr3_aa: CASSFSGGRTDTQYF
v_call: TRBV6-5; d_call: .; j_call: TRBJ1-1; clone_size: few; cdr3_nt: TGTGCCAGCAAAGTAAGGACTGAAGCTTTCTTT; cdr3_aa: CASKVRTEAFF
v_call: TRBV7-6; d_call: .; j_call: TRBJ2-7; clone_size: .; cdr3_nt: TGTGCCAGCAGCTTATTGCAGGGTAAGGCCTACGAGCAGTACTTC; cdr3_aa: CASSLLQGKAYEQYF
v_call: TRBV24-1; d_call: TRBD2; j_call: TRBJ2-1; clone_size: many; cdr3_nt: TGTGCCACCAGTGATTTCCCTATAGCGGGGGAAGGCAATGAGCAGTTCTTC; cdr3_aa: CATSDFPIAGEGNEQFF
v_call: TRBV29-1; d_call: .; j_call: TRBJ1-1; clone_size: .; cdr3_nt: TGCAGCGTTGAATTGGTCACTGAAGCTTTCTTT; cdr3_aa: CSVELVTEAFF
v_call: TRBV4-3; d_call: .; j_call: TRBJ2-5; clone_size: .; cdr3_nt: TGCGCCAGCAGCCGGGCCCCTTCGGGGGAGACCCAGTACTTC; cdr3_aa: CASSRAPSGETQYF
v_call: TRBV19; d_call: TRBD2; j_call: TRBJ2-2; clone_size: .; cdr3_nt: TGTGCCAGTAGTATTGCTCCGGGGGGAGGAGGGGAGCTGTTTTTT; cdr3_aa: CASSIAPGGGGELFF
v_call: TRBV11-2; d_call: .; j_call: TRBJ2-6; clone_size: .; cdr3_nt: TGTGCCAGCAGCTACCTCTCTGGGGCCAACGTCCTGACTTTC; cdr3_aa: CASSYLSGANVLTF
v_call: TRBV3-1; d_call: .; j_call: TRBJ1-1; clone_size: .; cdr3_nt: TGTGCCAGCAGCCAAGATCTTGGGGCAGGGGAAAACACTGAAGCTTTCTTT; cdr3_aa: CASSQDLGAGENTEAFF
v_call: TRBV24-1; d_call: .; j_call: TRBJ2-2; clone_size: .; cdr3_nt: TGTGCCACCAGCTATGGCAACACCGGGGAGCTGTTTTTT; cdr3_aa: CATSYGNTGELFF
v_call: TRBV7-8; d_call: .; j_call: TRBJ1-2; clone_size: .; cdr3_nt: TGTGCCAGCAGCGAAGGTCCCAGATCTAACTATGGCTACACCTTC; cdr3_aa: CASSEGPRSNYGYTF
v_call: TRBV6-2/TRBV6-3; d_call: .; j_call: TRBJ1-2; clone_size: few; cdr3_nt: TGTGCCAGCAGCTCCTACAAGGCGGCGAACTATGGCTACACCTTC; cdr3_aa: CASSSYKAANYGYTF
v_call: TRBV5-5; d_call: .; j_call: TRBJ1-1; clone_size: .; cdr3_nt: TGTGCCAGCAGCTTGTCTGCGCCGCCGGTTGGGGCTGAAGCTTTCTTT; cdr3_aa: CASSLSAPPVGAEAFF
v_call: TRBV5-1; d_call: .; j_call: TRBJ2-4; clone_size: .; cdr3_nt: TGCGCCAGCAGCGTAGGGTCACCGAACATTCAGTACTTC; cdr3_aa: CASSVGSPNIQYF
v_call: TRBV2; d_call: .; j_call: TRBJ1-3; clone_size: once; cdr3_nt: TGTGCCAGCGAACAGGGCTCTGGAAACACCATATATTTT; cdr3_aa: CASEQGSGNTIYF
v_call: TRBV7-7; d_call: .; j_call: TRBJ2-3; clone_size: .; cdr3_nt: TGTGCTAGCAGCTTAGAACGGCTGGGAACGCAGTATTTT; cdr3_aa: CASSLERLGTQYF
v_call: TRBV15; d_call: .; j_call: TRBJ2-7; clone_size: few; cdr3_nt: TGTGCCACCAGCTCCATGTCGGGGGGGACAGGCCCCTGGTACGAGCAGTACTTC; cdr3_aa: CATSSMSGGTGPWYEQYF
v_call: TRBV5-1; d_call: TRBD2; j_call: TRBJ2-1; clone_size: .; cdr3_nt: TGCGCCAGCAGCCGCGGGGGGACCTCATACAATGAGCAGTTCTTC; cdr3_aa: CASSRGGTSYNEQFF
v_call: TRBV5-1; d_call: .; j_call: TRBJ2-1; clone_size: few; cdr3_nt: TGCGCCAGCAGCTCCCGTTCTAGCACCAATGAGCAGTTCTTC; cdr3_aa: CASSSRSSTNEQFF